This T cell receptor (beta chain) derives from a study of cytomegalovirus exposure and HLA in healthy donors. As to this clone: Its specificity is unknown.

General study results and limits: A missense DCLRE1C variant was associated with V- and J-gene trimming of TCR beta chains in a later analysis, and an independent cohort replicated the association.

Vbeta (60) and Jbeta (13) primers were used in the PCR. Sequencing was performed with immunoSEQ multiplex PCR; in TCRdb, only in-frame clones are kept and a portion is missing. The repertoire has under 150,000 clones, around 77% of them found once; the top ten carry about 5%. V gave up 7 bases and J gave up 7 bases; unmatched junction bases: 12. The CDR3 consists of 14 residues. From germline, CDR1 is MDHEN and CDR2 SYDVKM. This receptor was obtained from a woman younger than 45 in good health and CMV-seropositive. The sequenced sample consisted of PBMCs. The rearrangement joins TRBV28 to TRBJ1-2; 7 bases line up with TRBD1. CDR3 residues: CASTQEGAKVGYTF. The CDR3 DNA is TGTGCCAGCACCCAAGAGGGGGCGAAGGTTGGCTACACCTTC.